Listed here are 8 T cell receptor beta chains from one sample, sequenced in a study of blood T cell repertoires in COVID-19. Using immunoSEQ multiplex PCR, the repertoire was profiled, and TCRdb retains in-frame clones only, with some absent. The sample carries 110,000 or so clones, around nine tenths recorded once. Input material: peripheral blood. The receptors stem from a woman between 50 and 59 years old with acute or convalescent COVID-19.

The V and J genes are TRBV24-1 and TRBJ2-3, with TRBD2 as a possible D gene (5 bases). The V and J ends lost 3 bases and 5 bases respectively, with 14 bases between them. Per the germline V gene, CDR1 is KGHDR and CDR2 is SFDVKD. The CDR3 runs 15 residues. CDR3 amino acids: CATSDPGQEGDTQYF. DNA of the CDR3: TGTGCCACCAGTGATCCGGGCCAAGAGGGAGATACGCAGTATTTT.

The V gene is TRBV3-1 (or the pseudogene TRBV3-2), the J gene TRBJ1-1; D remains ambiguous. The germline V gene encodes CDR1 LGHDT and CDR2 YNNKEL (reference sequence). There are 13 residues in the CDR3. The V and J ends lost 0 bases and 8 bases respectively, with 10 bases between them. In DNA form, the CDR3 reads TGTGCCAGCAGCCAAGATACGGCGGGGGAAGCTTTCTTT. Translated, it gives CASSQDTAGEAFF.

CDR3 bases: TGTGCCAGCAGCTTGGGGGGAGGGCAGTATGAGACCCAGTACTTC. Its protein product is CASSLGGGQYETQYF. The chain is built from TRBV11-2 and TRBJ2-5; 7 bases match TRBD2. The trim removed 3 bases at V and 5 bases at J, leaving 9 bases unmatched. The CDR3 totals 15 residues. Germline V gene sequence: CDR1 SGHAT, CDR2 FQNNGV.

This clone was detected a few times. The V and J genes are TRBV16 and TRBJ1-1; unclear D gene. The CDR3 is 15 amino acids. Looked up from germline, CDR1 is KGHSY and CDR2 is FQNENV. Trimming took 4 bases from V and 0 from J, leaving 12 bases between them. The CDR3 region is CASSPLGHLNTEAFF. Written as DNA, the CDR3 is TGTGCCAGCAGCCCACTTGGGCATTTGAACACTGAAGCTTTCTTT.

J is TRBJ2-1 and V is TRBV11-2, with TRBD2 matching over 11 bases. This CDR3 region has 15 residues. After removal of 3 bases from V and 2 bases from J, the junction contained 0 bases not matched to a gene. Per germline, CDR1 SGHAT and CDR2 FQNNGV. Written as DNA, the CDR3 is TGTGCCAGCAGCTTTAGCGGGAGGGCCTACAATGAGCAGTTCTTC. This translates into CASSFSGRAYNEQFF.

V is TRBV4-3 and J is TRBJ1-4; a possible D gene is TRBD1 (5 bases). There are 14 residues in the CDR3. V was pared by 2 bases and J by 8 bases, with 12 bases between. CDR1 and CDR2 from the germline V gene are LGHNA and YSLEER. The CDR3 bases are TGCGCCAGCAGCCAACAGGGAAGGGGCGAAAAACTGTTTTTT. Translated: CASSQQGRGEKLFF.

The chain couples TRBV3-1 (or the pseudogene TRBV3-2) to TRBJ1-2; TRBD1 is a possible D gene (5 bases). Between the trimmed V and J ends, which lost 2 bases and 6 bases, there was a span of 10 bases. Germline V gives CDR1 LGHDT, CDR2 YNNKEL (reference sequence). The length of the CDR3 is 13 residues. This CDR3 is CASSQFIGDGYTF. CDR3 in DNA: TGTGCCAGCAGCCAATTTATAGGGGATGGCTACACCTTC.

The V call is TRBV7-2, the J call TRBJ2-2, with D perhaps TRBD1 (5 bases). Trimming removed 3 bases from V and 5 bases from J, with 13 bases in between. This CDR3 is built from 15 residues. Germline V gene lookup returns CDR1 SGHTA and CDR2 FQGNSA. The DNA for the CDR3 is TGTGCCAGCAGCTTTTCTGGGGCGCGGACCGGGGAGCTGTTTTTT. Translated, it gives CASSFSGARTGELFF.